A selection of T cell receptor beta chains follows, all from one sample in a study of shared clonotypes between healthy human individuals. Libraries were prepared by immunoSEQ multiplex PCR; TCRdb keeps only in-frame clonotypes and omits some of them. The data hold under 650,000 clones, with 96% observed a single time. Material for sequencing was naive CD4+ T cells sorted from blood. The receptors originated from a woman aged 25 to 39 in good health. The CDR3 runs from the conserved cysteine through the conserved F or W. A D gene is named only where the DNA matches it firmly. Clone size is stated in some rows and not others, as once, few, many or a class when expanded.

TRBJ1-2 | - | - | TRBV21-1 | TGTGCCAGCAGCAAAACAGGGGGCGAGGGTTCTAACTATGGCTACACCTTC | CASSKTGGEGSNYGYTF
TRBJ1-3 | - | - | TRBV9 | TGTGCCAGCGCGTCAGGACTTTCTGGAAACACCATATATTTT | CASASGLSGNTIYF
TRBJ1-4 | TRBD1 | - | TRBV5-6 | TGTGCCAGCAGCCGGAGGACAGGGGGATACGAAAAACTGTTTTTT | CASSRRTGGYEKLFF
TRBJ2-1 | - | - | TRBV28 | TGTGCCAGCACCCTGTCGTCGATCGCAGGATACAATGAGCAGTTCTTC | CASTLSSIAGYNEQFF
TRBJ2-7 | TRBD2 | once | TRBV29-1 | TGCAGCGTTGTGTGGCGGGAGCGCACCTACGAGCAGTACTTC | CSVVWRERTYEQYF
TRBJ2-1 | - | - | TRBV11-3 | TGTGCCAGCAGCTTTCAGGGAGCCCCCTACAATGAGCAGTTCTTC | CASSFQGAPYNEQFF
TRBJ2-1 | TRBD2 | - | TRBV28 | TGTGCCAGCAGGGTCTCGGGAGGAGGCTCCTACAATGAGCAGTTCTTC | CASRVSGGGSYNEQFF
TRBJ2-2 | - | - | TRBV30 | TGTGCCTGGGCGCATGGCCCCGGGGAGCTGTTTTTT | CAWAHGPGELFF
TRBJ2-7 | - | - | TRBV6-1 | TGTGCCAGCAGTGAAAGGGGAGATGGGTCAGGGGCCTCCTACGAGCAGTACTTC | CASSERGDGSGASYEQYF
TRBJ2-5 | - | - | TRBV28 | TGTGCCACCAATGTCCTAGCGCGTGGTCAAGAGACCCAGTACTTC | CATNVLARGQETQYF
TRBJ2-7 | - | - | TRBV2 | TGTGCCAGCACCCCCGATGGCGGCACCTCCTACGAGCAGTACTTC | CASTPDGGTSYEQYF
TRBJ2-5 | TRBD2 | - | TRBV25-1 | TGTGCCAGCAGTGAATATTCAAGGACTAGCGGGAGGGAGACCCAGTACTTC | CASSEYSRTSGRETQYF
TRBJ1-1 | TRBD1 | - | TRBV5-1 | TGCGCCAGCAGTCAGGAGGGGGCGACGGTCACTGAAGCTTTCTTT | CASSQEGATVTEAFF
TRBJ2-1 | - | - | TRBV30 | TGTGCCTGGAGCCTAGGATCCGGTTGGACCAGAGTGCAGTTCTTC | CAWSLGSGWTRVQFF
TRBJ2-2 | TRBD2 | - | TRBV15 | TGTGCCACCAGCAGCCCTTGGACTAGCGGGATTAACACCGGGGAGCTGTTTTTT | CATSSPWTSGINTGELFF
TRBJ2-2 | - | - | TRBV6-5 | TGTGCCAGCCTATCGGGGACGAACACCGGGGAGCTGTTTTTT | CASLSGTNTGELFF
TRBJ2-7 | - | - | TRBV28 | TGTGCCAGCAGTTTCGGGACTTATTTAACCTACGAGCAGTACTTC | CASSFGTYLTYEQYF
TRBJ2-5 | - | - | TRBV5-1 | TGCGCCAGCAGCTTGGACAGCCGAGAGACCCAGTACTTC | CASSLDSRETQYF
TRBJ2-3 | - | once | TRBV5-1 | TGCGCCAGCAGGCAGGCAGGGGAATCCACAGATACGCAGTATTTT | CASRQAGESTDTQYF
TRBJ1-2 | - | - | TRBV28 | TGTGCCAGCAGTTCACCAGGGGATCTCGGGCTAACTAACTATGGCTACACCTTC | CASSSPGDLGLTNYGYTF
TRBJ2-6 | - | once | TRBV5-1 | TGCGCCAGCAGCTTAAGGGACTCTGGGGCCAACGTCCTGACTTTC | CASSLRDSGANVLTF
TRBJ2-3 | TRBD1 | - | TRBV5-4 | TGTGCCAGCAGACAAAAGCCTGGGACAGGCACAGATACGCAGTATTTT | CASRQKPGTGTDTQYF
TRBJ2-7 | TRBD2 | - | TRBV6-6 | TGTGCCAGCAGGTCCGCAGGGGCTAGCGGGGCCTACGAGCAGTACTTC | CASRSAGASGAYEQYF
TRBJ2-7 | TRBD1 | - | TRBV5-4 | TGTGCCAGCAGTCTAGACAGGGGCTGGAGCTCCTACGAGCAGTACTTC | CASSLDRGWSSYEQYF
TRBJ2-6 | - | - | TRBV19 | TGTGCCAGTAGTATAGCAGGCCACGGGGCCAACGTCCTGACTTTC | CASSIAGHGANVLTF
TRBJ1-2 | - | - | TRBV5-6 | TGTGCCAGCAGCTTTCTGGGGATCAACTATGGCTACACCTTC | CASSFLGINYGYTF
TRBJ1-2 | - | - | TRBV18 | TGTGCCAGCTCACCGGACAGCGGCTATGGCTACACCTTC | CASSPDSGYGYTF
TRBJ2-1 | TRBD2 | - | TRBV5-1 | TGCGCCAGCAGCTCCGGACTAGCGGCCCACAATGAGCAGTTCTTC | CASSSGLAAHNEQFF
TRBJ2-5 | - | once | TRBV5-1 | TGCGCCAGCAGCTTGGCCTTATCCCCGGAGACCCAGTACTTC | CASSLALSPETQYF
TRBJ1-1 | - | - | TRBV2 | TGTGCCAGCAGGGAAACAGGCCCGAACACTGAAGCTTTCTTT | CASRETGPNTEAFF
TRBJ1-1 | - | few | TRBV7-9 | TGTGCCAGCAGCCCTCAGGGCCACACTGAAGCTTTCTTT | CASSPQGHTEAFF
TRBJ2-7 | - | once | TRBV7-2 | TGTGCCAGCAGCTCCGGGACTCTTCCCTACGAGCAGTACTTC | CASSSGTLPYEQYF
TRBJ2-7 | - | - | TRBV7-3 | TGTGCCAGCAGCTTTTGGGGGGATGACTCCTACGAGCAGTACTTC | CASSFWGDDSYEQYF
TRBJ1-2 | TRBD1 | - | TRBV6-6 | TGTGCCAGCAGTTACTCAATCGGGGACAGGGGTGGCTACACCTTC | CASSYSIGDRGGYTF
TRBJ2-7 | - | - | TRBV6-1 | TGTGCCAGCAGTGACTTTTCGGGGGGCGCATACGAGCAGTACTTC | CASSDFSGGAYEQYF
TRBJ2-5 | - | once | TRBV6-6 | TGTGCCAGCAGTGCTCCCGGGACATCACAAGAGACCCAGTACTTC | CASSAPGTSQETQYF
TRBJ1-2 | - | - | TRBV2 | TGTGCCAGCAGTGAAGAGTGGGAAGATGGCTACACCTTC | CASSEEWEDGYTF